This passage covers 3 T cell receptor beta chains from one sample sequenced in a study of blood T cell repertoires in COVID-19 (TCRdb year 2020). Receptor amplification or capture employed the immunoSEQ multiplex PCR assay. The table was pulled from immuneACCESS by TCRdb, which kept in-frame rearrangements only. Such tables lose some clones; where checked, under half of the loss comes from unresolved V genes, and the rest has no known cause. A total of roughly 700,000 clones appear in this sample, over 80% of them only once. The ten largest clones take up approximately 0.3% of the sample. Material: peripheral blood. All receptors come from a woman under 30 with acute or convalescent COVID-19.

The chain joins TRBV7-4 to TRBJ2-7, with D maybe TRBD1 (5 bases). Germline V gene data show CDR1 as SGHVT and CDR2 as SQSDAQ. Trimming shortened V by 5 bases and J by 4 bases, and 15 bases separated the two germline ends. CDR3 length: 14 residues. CDR3 sequence (DNA): TGTGCCAGCAGCCTCAGGGTGCTTCGGTACGAGCAGTACTTC. Translation: CASSLRVLRYEQYF.

The chain recombines TRBV10-1 with TRBJ1-5; D ambiguous. The germline CDR1 and CDR2 sequences are WNHNN and SYGVQD (reference sequence). The V end lost 7 bases, the J end lost 4 bases, and 17 bases lay between the germline ends. The CDR3 length is 15 residues. The CDR3 is CASINTNRLNQPQHF. The CDR3 DNA follows: TGCGCCAGCATAAACACGAACCGATTGAATCAGCCCCAGCATTTT.

The chain links TRBV5-6 to TRBJ1-2; D is possibly TRBD1 (6 bases). V lost 4 bases and J 8 bases, leaving 15 bases between the germline ends. Germline V CDR1 and CDR2: SGHDT, YYEEEE. The CDR3 covers 13 residues. The chain's CDR3 is CASSQDSGKGYTF. DNA for the CDR3: TGTGCCAGCAGCCAGGACAGCGGGAAAGGCTACACCTTC. Drawing the rest from reference TRBV5-6 and TRBJ1-2, the complete variable domain is DAGVTQSPTHLIKTRGQQVTLRCSPKSGHDTVSWYQQALGQGPQFIFQYYEEEERQRGNFPDRFSGHQFPNYSSELNVNALLLGDSALYLCASSQDSGKGYTFGSGTRLTVV.